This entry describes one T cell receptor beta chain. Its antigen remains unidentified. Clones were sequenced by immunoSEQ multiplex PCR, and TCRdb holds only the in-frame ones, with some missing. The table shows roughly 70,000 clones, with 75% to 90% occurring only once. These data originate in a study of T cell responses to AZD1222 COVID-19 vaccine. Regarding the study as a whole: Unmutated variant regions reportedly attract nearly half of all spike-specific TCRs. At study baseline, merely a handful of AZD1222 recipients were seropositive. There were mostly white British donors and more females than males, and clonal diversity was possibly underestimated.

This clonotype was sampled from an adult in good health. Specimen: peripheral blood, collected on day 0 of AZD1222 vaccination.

DNA for the CDR3: TGTGCCAGCAGCCCGGGACAGGAAGAGACCCAGTACTTC. It specifies CASSPGQEETQYF. The chain employs TRBV7-9 and TRBJ2-5, with TRBD1 matching over 8 bases. Germline loops: CDR1 SEHNR, CDR2 FQNEAQ (reference sequence). This CDR3 is 13 amino acids long. V was clipped by 5 bases and J by 3 bases; unmatched bases: 2.